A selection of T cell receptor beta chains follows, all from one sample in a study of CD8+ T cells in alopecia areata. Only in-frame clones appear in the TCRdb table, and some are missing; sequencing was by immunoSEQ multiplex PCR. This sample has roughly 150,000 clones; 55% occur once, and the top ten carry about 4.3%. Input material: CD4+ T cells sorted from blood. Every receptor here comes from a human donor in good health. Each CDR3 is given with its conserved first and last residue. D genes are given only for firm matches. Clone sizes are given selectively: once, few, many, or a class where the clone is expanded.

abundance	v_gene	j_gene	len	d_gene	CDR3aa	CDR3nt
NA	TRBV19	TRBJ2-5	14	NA	CASSWGSAQETQYF	TGTGCCAGTAGTTGGGGTAGCGCTCAAGAGACCCAGTACTTC
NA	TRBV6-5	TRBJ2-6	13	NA	CASSSQWANVLTF	TGTGCCAGCAGTTCGCAGTGGGCCAACGTCCTGACTTTC
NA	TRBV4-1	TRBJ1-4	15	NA	CASSRPGATNEKLFF	TGCGCCAGCAGCCGTCCGGGTGCAACTAATGAAAAACTGTTTTTT
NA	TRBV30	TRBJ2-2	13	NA	CAWRQRVYGELFF	TGTGCCTGGAGGCAAAGGGTTTACGGGGAGCTGTTTTTT
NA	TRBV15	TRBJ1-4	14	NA	CATSVSGSGEKLFF	TGTGCCACCAGCGTATCCGGTAGCGGCGAAAAACTGTTTTTT
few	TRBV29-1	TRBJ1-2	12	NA	CSVEPRSYGYTF	TGCAGCGTTGAGCCCAGGTCCTATGGCTACACCTTC
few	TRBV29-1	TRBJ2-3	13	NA	CSSARDGADTQYF	TGCAGCTCGGCGCGGGATGGCGCAGATACGCAGTATTTT
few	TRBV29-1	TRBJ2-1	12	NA	CSVGPSSYEQFF	TGCAGCGTAGGACCCTCGAGCTATGAGCAGTTCTTC
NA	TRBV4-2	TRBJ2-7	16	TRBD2	CASSLTSGRASYEQYF	TGTGCCAGCAGCTTGACTAGCGGGAGGGCCTCTTACGAGCAGTACTTC
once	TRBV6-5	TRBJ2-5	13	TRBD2	CASTGSGRKTQYF	TGTGCCAGCACGGGTAGCGGGAGGAAGACCCAGTACTTC
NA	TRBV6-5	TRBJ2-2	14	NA	CASSYYGHTGELFF	TGTGCCAGCAGTTACTACGGACACACCGGGGAGCTGTTTTTT
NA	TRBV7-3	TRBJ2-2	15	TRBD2	CASSLIREGTGELFF	TGTGCCAGCAGCTTAATCCGGGAGGGGACCGGGGAGCTGTTTTTT
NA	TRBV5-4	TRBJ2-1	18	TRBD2	CASSLGQRGTRKYNEQFF	TGTGCCAGCAGCTTGGGGCAGCGAGGGACTAGAAAGTACAATGAGCAGTTCTTC
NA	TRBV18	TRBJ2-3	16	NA	CASSLRQPPSTDTQYF	TGTGCCAGCTCACTTCGACAGCCACCTAGCACAGATACGCAGTATTTT
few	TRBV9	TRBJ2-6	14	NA	CASSAFSGANVLTF	TGTGCCAGCAGCGCCTTCTCTGGGGCCAACGTCCTGACTTTC
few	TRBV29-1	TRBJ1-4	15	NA	CSIVVSEGWSEKLFF	TGCAGCATCGTTGTCAGTGAGGGATGGAGTGAAAAACTGTTTTTT
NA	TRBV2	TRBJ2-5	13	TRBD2	CASSGLAGVMSNF	TGTGCCAGTTCGGGACTAGCGGGAGTCATGTCCAACTTC
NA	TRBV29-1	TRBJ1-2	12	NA	CSVRGGNYGYTF	TGCAGCGTCCGTGGGGGGAACTATGGCTACACCTTC
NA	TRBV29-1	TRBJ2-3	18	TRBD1	CSVEGRGGTGLSTDTQYF	TGCAGCGTTGAAGGCCGGGGCGGGACAGGTTTGAGCACAGATACGCAGTATTTT
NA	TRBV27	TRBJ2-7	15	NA	CASSLGGGGLSEQYF	TGTGCCAGCTCCTTGGGGGGTGGGGGTCTATCCGAGCAGTACTTC
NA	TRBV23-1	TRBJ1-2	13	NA	CASSQSDSYGYTF	TGCGCCAGCAGTCAATCGGACAGCTATGGCTACACCTTC
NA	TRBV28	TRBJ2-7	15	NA	CASSFPGAISYEQYF	TGTGCCAGCAGTTTCCCGGGAGCTATCTCCTACGAGCAGTACTTC
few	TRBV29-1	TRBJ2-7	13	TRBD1	CSVVGTGFSEQYF	TGCAGCGTTGTCGGGACAGGGTTTAGCGAGCAGTACTTC
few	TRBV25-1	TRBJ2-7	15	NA	CASAPSGVSSSEQYF	TGTGCCAGCGCTCCGAGTGGGGTCAGTAGCAGTGAGCAGTACTTC
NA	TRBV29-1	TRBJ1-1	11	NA	CSVARNTEAFF	TGCAGCGTTGCCAGGAACACTGAAGCTTTCTTT
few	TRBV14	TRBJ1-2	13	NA	CASSQARGRGYTF	TGTGCCAGCAGCCAAGCGCGAGGGAGAGGCTACACCTTC
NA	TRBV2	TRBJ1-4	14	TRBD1	CASTYRGKDEKLFF	TGTGCCAGCACCTACAGGGGGAAGGATGAAAAACTGTTTTTT
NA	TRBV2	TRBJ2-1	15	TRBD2	CASSEVAGGSNEQFF	TGTGCCAGCAGTGAGGTAGCGGGAGGATCTAATGAGCAGTTCTTC
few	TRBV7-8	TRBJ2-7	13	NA	CASSLEVYHEQYF	TGTGCCAGCAGCTTAGAGGTTTACCACGAGCAGTACTTC
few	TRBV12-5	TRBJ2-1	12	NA	CASGSPYNEQFF	TGTGCTAGTGGTTCTCCTTATAATGAGCAGTTCTTC
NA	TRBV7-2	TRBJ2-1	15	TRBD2	CASSLSLAGGSEQFF	TGTGCCAGCAGCTTATCTCTAGCGGGAGGATCCGAGCAGTTCTTC
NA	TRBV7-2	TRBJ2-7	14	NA	CASSLGRTDYEQYF	TGTGCCAGCAGCTTAGGACGGACGGACTACGAGCAGTACTTC
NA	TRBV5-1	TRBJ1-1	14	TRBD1	CASSQGQGYTEAFF	TGCGCCAGCAGCCAGGGACAGGGGTACACTGAAGCTTTCTTT